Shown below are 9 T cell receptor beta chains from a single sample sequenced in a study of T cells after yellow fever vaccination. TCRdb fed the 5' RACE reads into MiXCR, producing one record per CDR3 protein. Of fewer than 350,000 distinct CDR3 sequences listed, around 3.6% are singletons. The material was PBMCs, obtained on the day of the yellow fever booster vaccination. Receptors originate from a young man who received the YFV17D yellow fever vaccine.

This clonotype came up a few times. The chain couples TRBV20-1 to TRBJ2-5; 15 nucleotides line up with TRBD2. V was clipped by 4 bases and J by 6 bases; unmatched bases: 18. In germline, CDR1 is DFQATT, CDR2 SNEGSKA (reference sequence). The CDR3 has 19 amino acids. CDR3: CSAMRTSGGAEWALKTQYF. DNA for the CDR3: TGCAGTGCTATGAGGACTAGCGGGGGGGCCGAGTGGGCCTTGAAGACCCAGTACTTC.

CDR3 sequence (DNA): TGTGCCAGCAGTTATGTGGGAGGGCCCCAGCATTTT. Amino acid sequence: CASSYVGGPQHF. J is TRBJ1-5 and V is TRBV6-5; no clear D. The CDR3 consists of 12 residues. V shed 3 bases and J shed 9 bases, with 9 bases lying between them. The germline V gene has CDR1 MNHEY and CDR2 SVGAGI.

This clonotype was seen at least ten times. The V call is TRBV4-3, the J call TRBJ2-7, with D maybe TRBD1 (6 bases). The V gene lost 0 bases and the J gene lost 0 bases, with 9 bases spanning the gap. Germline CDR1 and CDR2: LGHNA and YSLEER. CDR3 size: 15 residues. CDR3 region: CASSQEDSFSYEQYF. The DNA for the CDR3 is TGCGCCAGCAGCCAAGAGGACAGTTTCTCCTACGAGCAGTACTTC.

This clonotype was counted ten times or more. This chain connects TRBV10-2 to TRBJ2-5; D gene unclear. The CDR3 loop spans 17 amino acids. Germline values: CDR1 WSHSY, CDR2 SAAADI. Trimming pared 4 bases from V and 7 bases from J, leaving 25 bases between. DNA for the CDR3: TGCGCCAGCAGTGGCCTGCAGGATCACCTCAAAACGGGGACCCAGTACTTC. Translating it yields CASSGLQDHLKTGTQYF.

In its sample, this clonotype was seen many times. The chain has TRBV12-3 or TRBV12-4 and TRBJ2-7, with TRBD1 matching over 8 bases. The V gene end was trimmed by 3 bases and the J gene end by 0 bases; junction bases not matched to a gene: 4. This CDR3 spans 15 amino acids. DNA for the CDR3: TGTGCCAGCAGTTTTCGGCAGGGGGCCTCCTACGAGCAGTACTTC. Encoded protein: CASSFRQGASYEQYF.

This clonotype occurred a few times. The CDR3 sequence is CASSPGTGFGYTF. DNA for the CDR3: TGTGCCAGCAGCCCCGGGACAGGGTTTGGCTACACCTTC. The chain is built from TRBV6-5 and TRBJ1-2; 9 bases are a match to TRBD1. Germline lookup yields CDR1 MNHEY and CDR2 SVGAGI. The CDR3 spans 13 residues. With 6 bases clipped from V and 7 bases from J, the junction kept 6 bases outside the gene matches.

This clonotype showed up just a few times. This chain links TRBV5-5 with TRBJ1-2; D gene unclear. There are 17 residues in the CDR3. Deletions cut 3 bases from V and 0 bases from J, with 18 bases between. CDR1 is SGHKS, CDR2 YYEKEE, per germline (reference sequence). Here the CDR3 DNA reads TGTGCCAGCAGCTACCTGAGGTCCGGGAAGACTAACTATGGCTACACCTTC. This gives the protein CASSYLRSGKTNYGYTF.

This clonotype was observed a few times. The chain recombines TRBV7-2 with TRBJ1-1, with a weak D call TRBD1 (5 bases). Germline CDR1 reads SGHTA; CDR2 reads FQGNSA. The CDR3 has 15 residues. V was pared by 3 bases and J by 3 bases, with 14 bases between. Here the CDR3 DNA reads TGTGCCAGCAGCTTTGGGGGGTTCGGGTACACTGAAGCTTTCTTT. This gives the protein CASSFGGFGYTEAFF. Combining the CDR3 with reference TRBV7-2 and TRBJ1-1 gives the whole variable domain GAGVSQSPSNKVTEKGKDVELRCDPISGHTALYWYRQSLGQGLEFLIYFQGNSAPDKSGLPSDRFSAERTGGSVSTLTIQRTQQEDSAVYLCASSFGGFGYTEAFFGQGTRLTVV.

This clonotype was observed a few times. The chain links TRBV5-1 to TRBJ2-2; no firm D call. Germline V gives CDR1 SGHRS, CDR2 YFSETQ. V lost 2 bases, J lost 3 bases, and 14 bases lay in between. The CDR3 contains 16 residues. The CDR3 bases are TGCGCCAGCAGCTTCTCCCCCGGGTTCGACACCGGGGAGCTGTTTTTT. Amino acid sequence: CASSFSPGFDTGELFF. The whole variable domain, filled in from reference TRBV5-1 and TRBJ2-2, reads KAGVTQTPRYLIKTRGQQVTLSCSPISGHRSVSWYQQTPGQGLQFLFEYFSETQRNKGNFPGRFSGRQFSNSRSEMNVSTLELGDSALYLCASSFSPGFDTGELFFGEGSRLTVL.